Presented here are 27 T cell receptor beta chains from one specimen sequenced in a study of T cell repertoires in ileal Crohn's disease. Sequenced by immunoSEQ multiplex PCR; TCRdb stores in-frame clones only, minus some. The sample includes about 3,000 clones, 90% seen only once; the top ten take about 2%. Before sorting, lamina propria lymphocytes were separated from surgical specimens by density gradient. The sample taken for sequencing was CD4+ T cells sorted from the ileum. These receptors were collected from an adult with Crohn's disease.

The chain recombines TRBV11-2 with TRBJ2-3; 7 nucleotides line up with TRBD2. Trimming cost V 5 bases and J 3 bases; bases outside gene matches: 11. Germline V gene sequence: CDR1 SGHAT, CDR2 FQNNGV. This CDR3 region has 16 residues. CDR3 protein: CASSSGTQLQTDTQYF. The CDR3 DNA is TGTGCCAGCAGCAGCGGGACTCAACTTCAAACAGATACGCAGTATTTT.

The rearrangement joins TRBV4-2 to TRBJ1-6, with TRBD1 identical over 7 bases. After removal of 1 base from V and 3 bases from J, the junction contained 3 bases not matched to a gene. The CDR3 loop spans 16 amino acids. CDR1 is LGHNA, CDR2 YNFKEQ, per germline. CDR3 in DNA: TGTGCCAGCAGCCAAGCCGCAGGGGGCTATAATTCACCCCTCCACTTT. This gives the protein CASSQAAGGYNSPLHF.

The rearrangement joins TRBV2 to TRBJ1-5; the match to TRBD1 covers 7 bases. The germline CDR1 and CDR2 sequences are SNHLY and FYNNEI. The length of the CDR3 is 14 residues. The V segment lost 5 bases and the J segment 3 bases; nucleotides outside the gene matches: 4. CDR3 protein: CASSTGANNQPQHF. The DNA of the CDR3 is TGTGCCAGCAGTACAGGGGCCAACAATCAGCCCCAGCATTTT.

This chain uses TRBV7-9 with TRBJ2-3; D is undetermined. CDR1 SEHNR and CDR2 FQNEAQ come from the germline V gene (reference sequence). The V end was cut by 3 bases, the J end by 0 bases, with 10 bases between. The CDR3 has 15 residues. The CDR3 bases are TGTGCCAGCAGCTTTTCGACATCTAGCACAGATACGCAGTATTTT. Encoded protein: CASSFSTSSTDTQYF.

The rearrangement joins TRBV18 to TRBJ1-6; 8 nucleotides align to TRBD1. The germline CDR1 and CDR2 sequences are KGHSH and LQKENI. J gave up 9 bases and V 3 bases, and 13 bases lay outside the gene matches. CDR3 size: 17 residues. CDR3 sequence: CASSPNGQAGGASPLHF. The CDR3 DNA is TGTGCCAGCTCACCCAACGGTCAGGCAGGGGGCGCTTCACCCCTCCACTTT.

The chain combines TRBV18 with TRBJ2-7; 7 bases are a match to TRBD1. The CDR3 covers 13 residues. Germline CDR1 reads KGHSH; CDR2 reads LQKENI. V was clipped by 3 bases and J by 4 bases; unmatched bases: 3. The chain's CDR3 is CASSPGQKYEQYF. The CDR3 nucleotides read TGTGCCAGCTCACCGGGACAGAAATACGAGCAGTACTTC.

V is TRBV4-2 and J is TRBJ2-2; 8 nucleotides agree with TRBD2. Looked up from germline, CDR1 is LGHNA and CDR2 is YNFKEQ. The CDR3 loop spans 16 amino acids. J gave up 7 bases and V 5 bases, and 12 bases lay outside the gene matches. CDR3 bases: TGTGCCAGCAGCTATAGCGGGAATGGGGGGGGCGGGGAGCTGTTTTTT. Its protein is CASSYSGNGGGGELFF.

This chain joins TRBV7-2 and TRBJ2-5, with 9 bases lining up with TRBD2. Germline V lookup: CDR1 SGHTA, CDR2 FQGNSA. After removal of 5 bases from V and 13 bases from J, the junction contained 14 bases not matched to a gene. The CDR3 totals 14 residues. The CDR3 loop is CASSDIPGLALPYF. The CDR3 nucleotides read TGTGCCAGCAGCGACATCCCGGGACTAGCACTCCCGTACTTC.

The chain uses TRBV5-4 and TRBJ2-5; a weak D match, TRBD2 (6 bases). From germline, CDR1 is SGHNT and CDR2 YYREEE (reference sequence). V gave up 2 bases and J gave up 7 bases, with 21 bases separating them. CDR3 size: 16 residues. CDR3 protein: CASSLDEVGGTRTQYF. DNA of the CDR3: TGTGCCAGCAGCTTAGACGAAGTGGGGGGAACGAGGACCCAGTACTTC.

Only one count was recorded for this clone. CDR3 region: CASSAGDRGQETQYF. The CDR3 nucleotides read TGTGCCAGCAGCGCGGGGGACAGGGGCCAAGAGACCCAGTACTTC. The rearrangement uses TRBV9 and TRBJ2-5; 10 bases align to TRBD1. Germline V gives CDR1 SGDLS, CDR2 YYNGEE. CDR3 length equals 15 residues. V was clipped by 3 bases and J by 1 base; unmatched bases: 3. The variable domain in full, completed from reference TRBV9 and TRBJ2-5, reads DSGVTQTPKHLITATGQRVTLRCSPRSGDLSVYWYQQSLDQGLQFLIQYYNGEERAKGNILERFSAQQFPDLHSELNLSSLELGDSALYFCASSAGDRGQETQYFGPGTRLLVL.

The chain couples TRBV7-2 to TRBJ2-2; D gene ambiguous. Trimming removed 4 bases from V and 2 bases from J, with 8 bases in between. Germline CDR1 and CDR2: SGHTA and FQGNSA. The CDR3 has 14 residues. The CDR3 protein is CASSSAVNTGELFF. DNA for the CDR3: TGTGCCAGCAGCTCCGCAGTAAACACCGGGGAGCTGTTTTTT.

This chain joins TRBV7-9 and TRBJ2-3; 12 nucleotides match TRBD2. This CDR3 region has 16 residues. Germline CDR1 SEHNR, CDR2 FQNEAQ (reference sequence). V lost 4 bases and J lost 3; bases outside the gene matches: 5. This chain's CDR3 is CASSSLAGGRTDTQYF. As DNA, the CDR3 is TGTGCCAGCAGCTCGCTAGCGGGGGGGAGGACAGATACGCAGTATTTT.

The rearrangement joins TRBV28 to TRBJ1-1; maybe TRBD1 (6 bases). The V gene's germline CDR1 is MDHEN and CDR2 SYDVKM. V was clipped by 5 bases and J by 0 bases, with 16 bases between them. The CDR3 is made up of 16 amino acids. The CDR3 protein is CASSEPNRVMNTEAFF. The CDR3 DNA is TGTGCCAGCAGTGAACCAAACAGGGTGATGAACACTGAAGCTTTCTTT.

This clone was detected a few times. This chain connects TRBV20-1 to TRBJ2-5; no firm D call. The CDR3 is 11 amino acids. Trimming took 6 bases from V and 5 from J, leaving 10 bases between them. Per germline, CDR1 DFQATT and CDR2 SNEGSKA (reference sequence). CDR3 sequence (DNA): TGCAGTGCCAATCCAGGCGAGACCCAGTACTTC. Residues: CSANPGETQYF.

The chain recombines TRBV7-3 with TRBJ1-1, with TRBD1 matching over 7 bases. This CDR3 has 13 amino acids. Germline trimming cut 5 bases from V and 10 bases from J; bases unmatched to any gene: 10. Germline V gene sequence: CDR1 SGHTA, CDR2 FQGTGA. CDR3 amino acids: CASSLRGQGGAFF. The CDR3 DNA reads TGTGCCAGCAGCCTACGAGGCCAGGGGGGAGCTTTCTTT.

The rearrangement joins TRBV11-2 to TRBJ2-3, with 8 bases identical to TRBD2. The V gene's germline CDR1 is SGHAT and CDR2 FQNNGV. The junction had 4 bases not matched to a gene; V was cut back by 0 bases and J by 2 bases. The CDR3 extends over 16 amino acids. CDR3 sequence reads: CASSLDSGGYTDTQYF. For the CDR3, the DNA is TGTGCCAGCAGCTTAGACAGCGGGGGCTACACAGATACGCAGTATTTT.

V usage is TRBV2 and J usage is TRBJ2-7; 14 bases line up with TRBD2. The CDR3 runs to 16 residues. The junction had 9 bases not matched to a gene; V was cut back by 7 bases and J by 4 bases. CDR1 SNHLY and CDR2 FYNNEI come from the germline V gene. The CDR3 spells CASTFGTSGRSYEQYF. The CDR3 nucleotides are TGTGCCAGCACCTTTGGGACTAGCGGGAGAAGTTACGAGCAGTACTTC.

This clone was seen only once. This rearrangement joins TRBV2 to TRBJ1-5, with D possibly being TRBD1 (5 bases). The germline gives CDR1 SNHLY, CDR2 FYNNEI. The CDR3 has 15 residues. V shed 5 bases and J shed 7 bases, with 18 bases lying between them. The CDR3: CASSFLAGFGQPQHF. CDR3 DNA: TGTGCCAGCAGTTTCTTGGCAGGGTTCGGGCAGCCCCAGCATTTT.

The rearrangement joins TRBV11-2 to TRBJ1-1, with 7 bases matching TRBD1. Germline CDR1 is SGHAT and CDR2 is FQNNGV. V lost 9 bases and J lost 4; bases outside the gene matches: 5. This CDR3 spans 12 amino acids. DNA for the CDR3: TGTGCCAGTTTGGCAGGGGGCACTGAAGCTTTCTTT. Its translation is CASLAGGTEAFF.

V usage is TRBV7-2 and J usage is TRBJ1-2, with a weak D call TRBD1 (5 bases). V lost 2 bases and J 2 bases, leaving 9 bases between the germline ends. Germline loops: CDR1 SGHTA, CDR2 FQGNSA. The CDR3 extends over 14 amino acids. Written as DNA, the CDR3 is TGTGCCAGCAGCTTACATGCAGGGAACTATGGCTACACCTTC. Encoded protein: CASSLHAGNYGYTF.

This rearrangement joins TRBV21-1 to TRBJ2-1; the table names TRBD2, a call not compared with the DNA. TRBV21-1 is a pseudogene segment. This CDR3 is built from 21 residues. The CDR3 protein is CASSTRTVRREVKSSYNEQFF. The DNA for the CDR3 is TGTGCCAGCAGCACGCGGACGGTTCGGCGGGAGGTCAAAAGCTCCTACAATGAGCAGTTCTTC.

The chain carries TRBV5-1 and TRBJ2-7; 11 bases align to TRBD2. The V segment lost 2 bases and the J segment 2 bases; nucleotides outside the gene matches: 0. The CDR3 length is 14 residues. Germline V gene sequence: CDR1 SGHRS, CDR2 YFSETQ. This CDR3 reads CASSFSGGAYEQYF. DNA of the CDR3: TGCGCCAGCAGCTTTAGCGGGGGGGCCTACGAGCAGTACTTC.

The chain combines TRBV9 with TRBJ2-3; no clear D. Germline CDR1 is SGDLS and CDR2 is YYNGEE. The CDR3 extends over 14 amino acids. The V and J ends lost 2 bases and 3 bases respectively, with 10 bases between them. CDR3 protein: CASSVKPVTDTQYF. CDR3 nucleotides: TGTGCCAGCAGCGTCAAACCAGTTACAGATACGCAGTATTTT.

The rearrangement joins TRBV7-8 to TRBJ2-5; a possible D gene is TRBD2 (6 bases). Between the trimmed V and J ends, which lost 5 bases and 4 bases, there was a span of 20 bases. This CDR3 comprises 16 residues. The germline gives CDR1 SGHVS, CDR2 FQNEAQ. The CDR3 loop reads CASSQIGGWGGETQYF. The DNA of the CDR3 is TGTGCCAGCAGCCAAATTGGTGGGTGGGGAGGAGAGACCCAGTACTTC.

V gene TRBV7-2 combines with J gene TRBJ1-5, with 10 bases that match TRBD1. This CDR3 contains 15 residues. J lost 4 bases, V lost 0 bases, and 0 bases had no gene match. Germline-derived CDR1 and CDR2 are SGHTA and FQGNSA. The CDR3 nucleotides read TGTGCCAGCAGCTTAGCGGGACAGGGGAATCAGCCCCAGCATTTT. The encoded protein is CASSLAGQGNQPQHF. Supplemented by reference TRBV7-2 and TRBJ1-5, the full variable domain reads GAGVSQSPSNKVTEKGKDVELRCDPISGHTALYWYRQSLGQGLEFLIYFQGNSAPDKSGLPSDRFSAERTGGSVSTLTIQRTQQEDSAVYLCASSLAGQGNQPQHFGDGTRLSIL.

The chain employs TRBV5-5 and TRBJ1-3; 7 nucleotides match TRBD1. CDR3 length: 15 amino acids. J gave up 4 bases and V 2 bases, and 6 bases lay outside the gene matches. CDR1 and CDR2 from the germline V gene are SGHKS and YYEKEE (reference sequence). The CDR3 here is CASSLGGGSGNTIYF. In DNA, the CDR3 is TGTGCCAGCAGCTTAGGAGGGGGCTCAGGAAACACCATATATTTT.

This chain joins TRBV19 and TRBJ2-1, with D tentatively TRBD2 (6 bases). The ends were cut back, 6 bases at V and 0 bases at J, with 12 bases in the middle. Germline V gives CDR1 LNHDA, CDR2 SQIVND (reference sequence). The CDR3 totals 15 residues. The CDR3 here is CASSRLVSSYNEQFF. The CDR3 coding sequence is TGTGCCAGTAGCCGACTAGTGAGCTCCTACAATGAGCAGTTCTTC.